This T cell receptor (beta chain) was recorded in a study of response to subunit inactivated influenza vaccine listed by TCRdb under 2018. Context from the whole study: Deep quantitative T cell receptor repertoire profiling was used in the study to track responses to a trivalent subunit inactivated influenza vaccine. The full study reports these points: The authors proposed that each seasonal influenza vaccination may bring in only a limited number of new T cells.

This clonotype was picked up a small number of times. No cognate antigen has been identified for it. The input lacks base qualities; no much larger clone sits a single base away. The library relied on RT-PCR. Sequenced using an Illumina HiSeq 2500. TCRdb handled the public reads itself, with Q25 trimming in fastp and clone calling in MiXCR, and kept productive beta chains. For every CDR3 protein sequence, its rows merge into one entry that carries the most common genes and DNA. This sample holds some 640,000 distinct CDR3 sequences; approximately 15% were observed only once. Roughly 6.4% of the sample comes from the top ten. The CDR3 runs 14 residues from the cysteine to the phenylalanine. The retained sequence is limited to the CDR3, 42 bases, with the frame set at the first base. A distance of 10 bases separates the germline ends of V and J, which lose 5 bases and 3 bases respectively. Based on the germline V gene, the CDR1 and CDR2 sequences are MNHEY and SVGEGT.

This chain is built from TRBV6-2 or TRBV6-3 and TRBJ2-2, with no reliable assignment of the D segment. The clonotype was recovered from a man in his fifties who received an inactivated influenza vaccine. Donor details come from another sample of the same person, matched by shared clones. Sequencing was performed on PBMCs from blood, taken 14 days before vaccination. The CDR3 region reads CASSRLLDTGELFF. The nucleotides read TGTGCCAGCAGTCGCCTATTGGACACCGGGGAGCTGTTTTTT.